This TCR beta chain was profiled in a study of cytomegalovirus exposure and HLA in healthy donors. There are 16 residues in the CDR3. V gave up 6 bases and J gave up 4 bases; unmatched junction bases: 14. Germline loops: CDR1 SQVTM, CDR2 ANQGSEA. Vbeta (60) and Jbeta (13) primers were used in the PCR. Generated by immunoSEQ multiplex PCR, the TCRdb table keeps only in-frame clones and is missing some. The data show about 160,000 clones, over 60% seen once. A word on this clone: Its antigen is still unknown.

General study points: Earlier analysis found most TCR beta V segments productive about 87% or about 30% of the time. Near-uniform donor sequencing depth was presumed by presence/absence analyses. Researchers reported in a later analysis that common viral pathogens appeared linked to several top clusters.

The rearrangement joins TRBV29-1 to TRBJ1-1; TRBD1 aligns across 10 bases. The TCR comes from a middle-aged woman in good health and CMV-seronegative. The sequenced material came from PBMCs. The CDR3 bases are TGCAGCGTAACGGACAGGGGGAGAAGGGGGGCCACTGAAGCTTTCTTT. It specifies CSVTDRGRRGATEAFF.